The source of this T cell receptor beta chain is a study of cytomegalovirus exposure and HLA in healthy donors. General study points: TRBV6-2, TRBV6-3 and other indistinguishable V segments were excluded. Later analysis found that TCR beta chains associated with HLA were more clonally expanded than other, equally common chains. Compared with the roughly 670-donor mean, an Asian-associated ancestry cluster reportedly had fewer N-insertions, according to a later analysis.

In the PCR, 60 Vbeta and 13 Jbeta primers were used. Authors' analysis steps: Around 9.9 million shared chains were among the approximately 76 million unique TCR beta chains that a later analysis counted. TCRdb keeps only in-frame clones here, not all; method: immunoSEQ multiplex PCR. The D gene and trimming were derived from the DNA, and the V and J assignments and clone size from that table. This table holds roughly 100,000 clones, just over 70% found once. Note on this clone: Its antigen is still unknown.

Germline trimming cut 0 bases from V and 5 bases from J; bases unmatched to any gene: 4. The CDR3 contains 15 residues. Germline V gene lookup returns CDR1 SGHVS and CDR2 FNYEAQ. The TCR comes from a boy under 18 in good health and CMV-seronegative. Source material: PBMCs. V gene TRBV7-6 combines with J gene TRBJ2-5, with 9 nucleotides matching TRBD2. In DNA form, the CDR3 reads TGTGCCAGCAGCTTAGCGGCGGGGGGGCCGGAGACCCAGTACTTC. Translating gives CASSLAAGGPETQYF.